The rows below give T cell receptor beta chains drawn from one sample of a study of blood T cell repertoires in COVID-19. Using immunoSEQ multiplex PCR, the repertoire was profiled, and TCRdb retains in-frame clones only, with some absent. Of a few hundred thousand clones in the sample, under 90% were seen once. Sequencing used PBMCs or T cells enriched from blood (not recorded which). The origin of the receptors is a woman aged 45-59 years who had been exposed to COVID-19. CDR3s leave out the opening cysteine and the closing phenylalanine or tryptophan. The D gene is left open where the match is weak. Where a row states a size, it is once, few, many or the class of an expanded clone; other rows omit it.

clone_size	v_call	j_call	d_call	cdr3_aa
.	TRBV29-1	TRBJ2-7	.	SVDVTTDEQY
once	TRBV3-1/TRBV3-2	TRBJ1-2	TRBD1	ASSQGYRTGGRGL
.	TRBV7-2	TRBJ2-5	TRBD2	ASSLRLAGGVETQY
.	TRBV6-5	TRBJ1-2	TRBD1	ASKRQGQGYT
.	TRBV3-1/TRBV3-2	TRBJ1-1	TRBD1	ASTRDRGFTEAF
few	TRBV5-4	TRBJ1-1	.	ASSRTGMNTEAF
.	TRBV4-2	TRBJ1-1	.	ASSQGEQVEAF
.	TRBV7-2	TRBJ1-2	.	ASIQDRLGHGYT
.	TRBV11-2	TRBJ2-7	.	ASSSDTSSGHEQY
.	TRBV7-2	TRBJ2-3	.	ASSSTRTARDTQY
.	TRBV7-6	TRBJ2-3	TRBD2	ASTKSGGGYQDTQY
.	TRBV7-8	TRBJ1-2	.	ASSLVAAANGYT
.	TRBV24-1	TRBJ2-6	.	ATSDTYYDSGANVLT
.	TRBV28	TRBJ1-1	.	ASSPGSTEAF
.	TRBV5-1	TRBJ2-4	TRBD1	ASSLQGAAGNIQY
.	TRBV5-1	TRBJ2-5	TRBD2	ASSLGTVTSKIQETQY
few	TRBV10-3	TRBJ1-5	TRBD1	ATLSGTGLSWGNQPQH
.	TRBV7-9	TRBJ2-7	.	ASSLAGEQVHSYEQY
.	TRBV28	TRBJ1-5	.	ASSLRQHNQPQH
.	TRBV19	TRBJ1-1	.	ASSIQINTEAF
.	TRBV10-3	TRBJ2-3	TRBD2	AIRGVSSGVPTDTQY
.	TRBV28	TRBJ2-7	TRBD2	ALRGAGRDEQY
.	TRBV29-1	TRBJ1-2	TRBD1	SVELEGGWGYT
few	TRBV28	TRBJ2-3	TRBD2	ASSSRGLASTDTQY
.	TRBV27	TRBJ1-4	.	ASSRRGLSNEKLF
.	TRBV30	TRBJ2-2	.	AWSVRETMSTGELF
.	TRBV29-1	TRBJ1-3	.	SVGGAGGNTIY
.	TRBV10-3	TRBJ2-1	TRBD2	AISESRRGGNNEQF
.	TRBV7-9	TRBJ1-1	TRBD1	ASSYGQGALTEAF
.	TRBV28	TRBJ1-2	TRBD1	ASSLGQGYGYT
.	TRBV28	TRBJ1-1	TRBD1	ASSPPTGLNTEAF
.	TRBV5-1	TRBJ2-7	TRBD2	ASSRGGGFFDEQY
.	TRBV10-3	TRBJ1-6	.	AISGTASNSPLH
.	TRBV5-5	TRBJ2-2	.	ASSLTRTVNTGELF
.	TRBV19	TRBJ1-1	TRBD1	ASSPDRGRNTEAF
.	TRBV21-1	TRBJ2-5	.	ASSKEGQLAGSEETQY
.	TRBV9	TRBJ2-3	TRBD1	ASSEGAVDTQY
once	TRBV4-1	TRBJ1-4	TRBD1	ASSQGTGVKEKLF
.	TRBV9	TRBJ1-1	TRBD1	ASSVDRDGNTEAF
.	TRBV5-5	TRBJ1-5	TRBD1	ASSLAESGGQPQH
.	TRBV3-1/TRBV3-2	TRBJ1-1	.	ASSQGAATEAF
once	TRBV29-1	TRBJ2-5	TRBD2	SVQIAGEEQETQY
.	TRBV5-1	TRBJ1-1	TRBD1	ASSLEGRGLARTEAF
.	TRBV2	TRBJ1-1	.	ASLTGMGMNTEAF
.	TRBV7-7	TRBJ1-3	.	ASGRCTPRAGNTIY
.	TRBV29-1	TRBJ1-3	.	SVTGTGNTIY
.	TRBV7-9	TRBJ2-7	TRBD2	ASSGLAGYEQY
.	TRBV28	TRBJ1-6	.	ASLVTWGHNSPLH
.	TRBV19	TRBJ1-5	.	ATSWEPNQPQH
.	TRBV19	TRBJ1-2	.	ASSIESGIYGYT